The 14 T cell receptor beta chains listed next were all sequenced from one sample in a study of cytomegalovirus exposure and HLA in healthy donors (TCRdb year 2017). Libraries were constructed by the immunoSEQ multiplex PCR assay. For the multiplex PCR, a mixture combining 60 forward primers for TCR Vbeta segments and 13 reverse primers for TCR Jbeta segments was used. Held by TCRdb, this immuneACCESS table contains in-frame sequences only and omits some clones. Under half of the omission traces to an unresolved V gene where checked; the cause of the rest is unknown. For this sample there are tens of thousands of clones; 70% to 80% appear just once. 3% to 4% of the sample belongs to the ten largest clones. Sample: PBMCs. The receptors originated from a middle-aged woman in good health and CMV-seropositive.

J is TRBJ1-1 and V is TRBV6-5; D unresolved. V lost 3 bases, J lost 8 bases, and 13 bases lay in between. This CDR3 has 13 residues. Per germline, CDR1 MNHEY and CDR2 SVGAGI. CDR3 in amino acids: CASSYSTPPEAFF. In DNA form, the CDR3 reads TGTGCCAGCAGTTATTCGACACCCCCAGAAGCTTTCTTT.

The chain links TRBV6-4 to TRBJ2-6; 13 nucleotides align to TRBD2. CDR1 and CDR2 (germline): MRHNA, SNTAGT. V shed 0 bases, J shed 0 bases, and the junction held 8 bases outside the gene matches. This CDR3 region has 21 residues. The CDR3 nucleotides are TGTGCCAGCAGTGACTCTTCGACTAGCGGGGGGTCTTCCTCTGGGGCCAACGTCCTGACTTTC. Its translation is CASSDSSTSGGSSSGANVLTF.

This chain joins TRBV25-1 and TRBJ2-2; possibly TRBD2 for D (6 bases). This CDR3 is built from 15 residues. V was shortened by 7 bases and J by 3 bases, with 15 bases between the two germline ends. CDR1 is MGHDK, CDR2 SYGVNS, per germline. This chain's CDR3 is CASTISGSYTGELFF. CDR3 in DNA: TGTGCCAGCACTATAAGCGGGTCCTACACCGGGGAGCTGTTTTTT.

The chain uses TRBV4-3 and TRBJ1-4; D gene uncertain. Per germline, CDR1 LGHNA and CDR2 YSLEER. Trimming removed 4 bases at V and 8 bases at J, with 17 bases between. The CDR3 is made up of 15 amino acids. CDR3 sequence (DNA): TGCGCCAGCAGCCGACAAATTGGCGACGGCGAAAAACTGTTTTTT. This translates into CASSRQIGDGEKLFF.

J is TRBJ1-2 and V is TRBV12-5, with 11 positions matching TRBD1. The CDR3 contains 15 residues. V was clipped by 1 base and J by 4 bases; unmatched bases: 2. Germline V gene sequence: CDR1 LGHNT, CDR2 FRNRAP. The CDR3 here is CASGLDGTGGYGYTF. CDR3 nucleotides: TGTGCTAGTGGTTTGGACGGGACAGGGGGCTATGGCTACACCTTC.

The chain recombines TRBV27 with TRBJ2-3; D possibly corresponds to TRBD1 (5 bases). The CDR3 is made up of 13 amino acids. CDR1 and CDR2 from the germline V gene are MNHEY and SMNVEV (reference sequence). The V and J ends lost 2 bases and 5 bases respectively, with 8 bases between them. The chain's CDR3 is CASSLKGIDTQYF. The DNA for the CDR3 is TGTGCCAGCAGTTTAAAGGGGATAGATACGCAGTATTTT.

The gene calls are TRBV7-2 and TRBJ1-4; D call uncertain. The germline gives CDR1 SGHTA, CDR2 FQGNSA. The CDR3 is made up of 15 amino acids. V lost 7 bases and J lost 8, with 20 bases in between. The CDR3 sequence: CASTRGGREREKLFF. The CDR3 DNA follows: TGTGCCAGCACCAGAGGCGGACGGGAGAGGGAAAAACTGTTTTTT.

The V call is TRBV5-1, the J call TRBJ1-3, with D unresolved. The CDR3 spans 16 residues. Germline assignment: CDR1 SGHRS and CDR2 YFSETQ. V was shortened by 3 bases and J by 0 bases, with 13 bases between the two germline ends. The CDR3 loop is CASSSYSTDSGNTIYF. The CDR3 DNA sequence: TGCGCCAGCAGCTCCTATAGTACCGACTCTGGAAACACCATATATTTT.

The rearrangement links TRBV6-5 to TRBJ1-1, with 8 bases matching TRBD1. The CDR3 has 13 residues. J lost 10 bases, V lost 0 bases, and 4 bases had no gene match. The germline CDR1 and CDR2 sequences are MNHEY and SVGAGI. The CDR3, as DNA: TGTGCCAGCAGTTACTCGAGAGGACAGGGAGCTTTCTTT. Protein: CASSYSRGQGAFF.

The chain combines TRBV6-1 with TRBJ1-6; TRBD1 matches at 7 bases. CDR3 length equals 13 residues. J gave up 10 bases and V 7 bases, and 7 bases lay outside the gene matches. In germline, CDR1 is MNHNS, CDR2 SASEGT. CDR3 amino acids: CASKTGVGSPLHF. DNA for the CDR3: TGTGCCAGCAAAACAGGGGTAGGGTCACCCCTCCACTTT.

The V and J genes are TRBV19 and TRBJ2-5, with 13 bases matching TRBD2. V was clipped by 8 bases and J by 5 bases; unmatched bases: 8. Germline CDR1 is LNHDA and CDR2 is SQIVND (reference sequence). The CDR3 length is 15 residues. The CDR3 nucleotides are TGTGCCAGTGTCTCGACTAGCGGGGGGTTGGAGACCCAGTACTTC. It yields the protein CASVSTSGGLETQYF.

This chain uses TRBV7-2 with TRBJ2-5; 9 nucleotides agree with TRBD1. Losses at the gene ends were 7 bases for V and 1 base for J; bases not matched to a gene: 10. The CDR3 spans 16 residues. Germline V gives CDR1 SGHTA, CDR2 FQGNSA. In nucleotides, the CDR3 is TGTGCCAGCACCCCCGGGACAGGGATTTTCCAAGAGACCCAGTACTTC. It translates to CASTPGTGIFQETQYF.

The chain uses TRBV5-6 and TRBJ2-5; D remains ambiguous. The germline CDR1 and CDR2 sequences are SGHDT and YYEEEE. V dropped 4 bases and J dropped 9 bases, with 10 bases sitting between them. The CDR3 is 11 amino acids. CDR3 nucleotide sequence: TGTGCCAGCAGCCTCGAGGAGTCCCAGTACTTC. Translation: CASSLEESQYF. Based on the CDR3 plus reference TRBV5-6 and TRBJ2-5, the full variable domain is DAGVTQSPTHLIKTRGQQVTLRCSPKSGHDTVSWYQQALGQGPQFIFQYYEEEERQRGNFPDRFSGHQFPNYSSELNVNALLLGDSALYLCASSLEESQYFGPGTRLLVL.

This clone occurred once. The chain links TRBV19 to TRBJ2-1; D perhaps matches TRBD2 (6 bases). V was trimmed by 3 bases and J by 6 bases, leaving 15 bases between them. The length of the CDR3 is 15 residues. Germline V CDR1 and CDR2: LNHDA, SQIVND (reference sequence). In nucleotides, the CDR3 is TGTGCCAGTAGTATCGGGACTCGTGGGGGCAATGAGCAGTTCTTC. This codes for CASSIGTRGGNEQFF.